This T cell receptor beta chain was found in a study of preoperative IRX-2 immunotherapy in early breast cancer. The V gene's germline CDR1 is MDHEN and CDR2 SYDVKM. This CDR3 region has 13 residues. V dropped 3 bases and J dropped 2 bases, with 6 bases sitting between them. Only in-frame clones appear in the TCRdb table, and some are missing; sequencing was by immunoSEQ multiplex PCR. The sample includes some 29,000 clones, 90% of them seen just once. As to treatment: preoperative locoregional IRX-2 cytokine immunotherapy. Samples came from a phase Ib trial of preoperative locoregional IRX-2 cytokine immunotherapy.

The sample was gathered from a patient treated with IRX-2 immunotherapy. The sequence came from a human donor with breast cancer. This chain connects TRBV28 to TRBJ2-3, with unresolved D. The CDR3 loop reads CASSLRYTDTQYF. In DNA, the CDR3 is TGTGCCAGCAGTTTGAGGTACACAGATACGCAGTATTTT.